The 9 T cell receptor beta chains below all came from one sample that was sequenced in a study of shared clonotypes between healthy human individuals. Produced via immunoSEQ multiplex PCR; TCRdb's table is partial and in-frame only. Of some 2,500,000 clones listed, approximately 94% were seen once; the top ten hold about 0.38%. The specimen was naive CD4+ T cells from PBMCs. Subset in this sample: CD45RA+ positively selected. Every receptor here comes from a man between 18 and 29 years old in good health. Some clones in this sample may be carry-over from other donors' samples.

The chain employs TRBV28 and TRBJ1-1; no definite D call. The ends were cut back, 5 bases at V and 3 bases at J, with 16 bases in the middle. This CDR3 has 15 amino acids. Germline V gives CDR1 MDHEN, CDR2 SYDVKM. CDR3 sequence reads: CASSIGRPGDTEAFF. The DNA of the CDR3 is TGTGCCAGCAGTATCGGCCGGCCTGGGGACACTGAAGCTTTCTTT.

The chain employs TRBV4-2 and TRBJ1-2; 10 bases are a match to TRBD1. The CDR3 has 14 amino acids. CDR1 LGHNA and CDR2 YNFKEQ come from the germline V gene. V gave up 4 bases and J gave up 4 bases; unmatched junction bases: 3. The CDR3 sequence is CASSPRTGGYGYTF. The CDR3 nucleotides read TGTGCCAGCAGCCCACGGACAGGGGGCTATGGCTACACCTTC.

CDR3 bases: TGTGCCAGCAGCCGGGGACAGCCTTCCTACGAGCAGTACTTC. Translated: CASSRGQPSYEQYF. This sequence joins TRBV7-9 and TRBJ2-7, with TRBD1 matching 7 bases. Germline lookup yields CDR1 SEHNR and CDR2 FQNEAQ (reference sequence). With 5 bases clipped from V and 1 base from J, the junction kept 5 bases outside the gene matches. The CDR3 covers 14 residues.

In the case of this clone: This CDR3 fails to terminate in the conserved phenylalanine or tryptophan, so it likely reflects a read error. The chain joins TRBV6-5 to TRBJ1-1, with D possibly matching TRBD1 (5 bases). Germline V gives CDR1 MNHEY, CDR2 SVGAGI. The CDR3 length is 13 residues. Trimming cost V 6 bases and J 1 base, with 9 bases left between them. The CDR3 spells CASRVQGNTEAFL. CDR3 in DNA: TGTGCCAGCAGGGTCCAGGGGAACACTGAAGCTTTCCTT.

The genes are TRBV18 and TRBJ2-1, with D tentatively TRBD1 (5 bases). CDR3 length: 13 amino acids. Trimming pared 1 base from V and 8 bases from J, leaving 9 bases between. Germline V gives CDR1 KGHSH, CDR2 LQKENI. DNA for the CDR3: TGTGCCAGCTCACCACTAGTAGGGGATGAGCAGTTCTTC. Its protein is CASSPLVGDEQFF.

This chain connects TRBV5-6 to TRBJ1-5; 7 nucleotides line up with TRBD1. Germline CDR1 reads SGHDT; CDR2 reads YYEEEE. Losses at the gene ends were 2 bases for V and 4 bases for J; bases not matched to a gene: 0. The CDR3 runs to 13 residues. CDR3 bases: TGTGCCAGCAGCTTACAGGGGAATCAGCCCCAGCATTTT. Translated: CASSLQGNQPQHF.

The genes are TRBV5-1 and TRBJ2-7; 10 positions agree with TRBD2. Trimming took 0 bases from V and 3 from J; bases not matched to a gene: 12. In germline, CDR1 is SGHRS, CDR2 YFSETQ. CDR3 size: 18 residues. CDR3 residues: CASSLAPFTSGAYYEQYF. The CDR3 coding sequence is TGCGCCAGCAGCTTGGCCCCTTTTACTAGCGGGGCTTACTACGAGCAGTACTTC.

Worth noting for this clone: This sample includes further DNA sequences coding for the same CDR3. The gene calls are TRBV6-1 and TRBJ1-2; 7 nucleotides line up with TRBD1. The CDR3 sequence is 14 residues long. CDR1 is MNHNS, CDR2 SASEGT, per germline. J lost 0 bases, V lost 2 bases, and 0 bases had no gene match. The CDR3 DNA reads as TGTGCCAGCAGTGAACAGGGGGCTAACTATGGCTACACCTTC. This codes for CASSEQGANYGYTF.

This rearrangement joins TRBV10-3 to TRBJ2-5; 11 bases fit TRBD2. V shed 2 bases and J 2 bases; nucleotides not matched to a gene: 1. CDR1 and CDR2 (germline): ENHRY, SYGVKD. CDR3 size: 15 residues. The CDR3 DNA sequence: TGTGCCATCAGTGAGGGGACTAGCGGACAAGAGACCCAGTACTTC. This codes for CAISEGTSGQETQYF.